This is a list of T cell receptor beta chains from one sample in a study of a mutant IDH1 vaccine in newly diagnosed glioma. Clones were sequenced by immunoSEQ multiplex PCR, and TCRdb holds only the in-frame ones, with some missing. Of tens of thousands of clones listed, roughly 90% are singletons. These receptors lack a known antigen. Sample: PBMCs, taken from a glioma patient whose treatment included an IDH1 peptide vaccine. These receptors were collected from a woman in her 50s with glioma. CDR3s include the opening cysteine and the closing phenylalanine or tryptophan. Fields, in order: D gene, J gene, clone size, V gene, CDR3 DNA, CDR3 protein. The D gene is left open where the match is weak. The listing skips clone size in some rows; elsewhere it reads once, few, many or a size class.

d_gene: -; j_gene: TRBJ2-7; abundance: -; v_gene: TRBV28; CDR3nt: TGTGCCAGCCCTTCCCAGGGGCCCCCCTCCGAGCAGTACTTC; CDR3aa: CASPSQGPPSEQYF
d_gene: TRBD2; j_gene: TRBJ2-2; abundance: -; v_gene: TRBV5-1; CDR3nt: TGCGCCAGCAGCTTGGCCGGGGGGACGGGCACCGGGGAGCTGTTTTTT; CDR3aa: CASSLAGGTGTGELFF
d_gene: -; j_gene: TRBJ2-7; abundance: -; v_gene: TRBV21-1; CDR3nt: TGTGCCAGCCCGGTGAACTACGAGCAGTACTTC; CDR3aa: CASPVNYEQYF
d_gene: -; j_gene: TRBJ1-6; abundance: -; v_gene: TRBV9; CDR3nt: TGTGCCAGCAGCGTAGGTTTACAGGGTTCACCCCTCCACTTT; CDR3aa: CASSVGLQGSPLHF
d_gene: TRBD2; j_gene: TRBJ2-3; abundance: once; v_gene: TRBV9; CDR3nt: TGTGCCAGCAGCGTTCAAGCGGGAGAAGCAGATACGCAGTATTTT; CDR3aa: CASSVQAGEADTQYF
d_gene: -; j_gene: TRBJ1-3; abundance: -; v_gene: TRBV6-5; CDR3nt: TGTGCCAGCAGTTACAGCTCTGGAAACACCATATATTTT; CDR3aa: CASSYSSGNTIYF
d_gene: -; j_gene: TRBJ2-2; abundance: -; v_gene: TRBV5-1; CDR3nt: TGCGCCAGCACCCCGTCGGCAGCGAACACCGGGGAGCTGTTTTTT; CDR3aa: CASTPSAANTGELFF
d_gene: TRBD1; j_gene: TRBJ1-4; abundance: once; v_gene: TRBV5-5; CDR3nt: TGTGCCAGCAGCTTGGCCGGACAGGGGACAACTAATGAAAAACTGTTTTTT; CDR3aa: CASSLAGQGTTNEKLFF
d_gene: -; j_gene: TRBJ2-2; abundance: -; v_gene: TRBV6-5; CDR3nt: TGTGCCTGCCGGCGGACTACCAACACCGGGGAGCTGTTTTTT; CDR3aa: CACRRTTNTGELFF
d_gene: -; j_gene: TRBJ2-5; abundance: -; v_gene: TRBV6-1; CDR3nt: TGTGCCGCAGGAACTTACGGGGGTGAGACCCAGTACTTC; CDR3aa: CAAGTYGGETQYF
d_gene: TRBD2; j_gene: TRBJ2-1; abundance: -; v_gene: TRBV7-3; CDR3nt: TGTGCCAGCAGCCCCGAAGAGCGGGGGTACAATGAGCAGTTCTTC; CDR3aa: CASSPEERGYNEQFF
d_gene: -; j_gene: TRBJ1-4; abundance: -; v_gene: TRBV19; CDR3nt: TGTGCCAGTAGTCCGACGGGGGGGGCCGATGAAAAACTGTTTTTT; CDR3aa: CASSPTGGADEKLFF
d_gene: TRBD2; j_gene: TRBJ2-1; abundance: -; v_gene: TRBV4-1; CDR3nt: TGCGCCAGCAGGCAAATCCCCCTGACTAGCTATGAGCAGTTCTTC; CDR3aa: CASRQIPLTSYEQFF
d_gene: TRBD1; j_gene: TRBJ1-6; abundance: -; v_gene: TRBV6-5; CDR3nt: TGTGCCAGCAGTTTCGGACAGGCCAGTCAACAGACCCTCCACTTT; CDR3aa: CASSFGQASQQTLHF
d_gene: TRBD1; j_gene: TRBJ1-2; abundance: -; v_gene: TRBV28; CDR3nt: TGTGCCAGCAGGACGACAGGGCGCTTCTATGGCTACACCTTC; CDR3aa: CASRTTGRFYGYTF